This T cell receptor (beta chain) was sequenced in a study of cytomegalovirus exposure and HLA in healthy donors. From germline, CDR1 is MNHNS and CDR2 SASEGT. Trimming removed 4 bases from V and 4 bases from J, with 11 bases in between. The CDR3 has 14 residues. Worth noting for this clone: Antigen unknown.

Study observations and caveats: TCR beta sequences reportedly predicted the HLA-A and HLA-B alleles of most subjects accurately. Segments of the TCR beta V type were, in most cases, productive about 87% or about 30% of the time in an earlier analysis.

Researchers ran the PCR with 60 Vbeta and 13 Jbeta primers. Per the original data handling: The count from a later analysis was 79 million or so unique TCR beta chains, around 10 million of them shared. Method: immunoSEQ multiplex PCR; TCRdb's copy keeps in-frame clones and lacks some. V, J and clone size derive from that table, while D and trimming were established from the DNA sequence. The sample lists some 120,000 clones, 80% seen once, with 1% in the top ten. This sequence joins TRBV6-1 and TRBJ1-5; D uncertain. Sequencing was performed on PBMCs. This clonotype was obtained from a man in his forties in good health and CMV-seronegative. CDR3 nucleotides: TGTGCCAGCAGTGGGTACGGTACTAATCAGCCCCAGCATTTT. Translating it yields CASSGYGTNQPQHF.